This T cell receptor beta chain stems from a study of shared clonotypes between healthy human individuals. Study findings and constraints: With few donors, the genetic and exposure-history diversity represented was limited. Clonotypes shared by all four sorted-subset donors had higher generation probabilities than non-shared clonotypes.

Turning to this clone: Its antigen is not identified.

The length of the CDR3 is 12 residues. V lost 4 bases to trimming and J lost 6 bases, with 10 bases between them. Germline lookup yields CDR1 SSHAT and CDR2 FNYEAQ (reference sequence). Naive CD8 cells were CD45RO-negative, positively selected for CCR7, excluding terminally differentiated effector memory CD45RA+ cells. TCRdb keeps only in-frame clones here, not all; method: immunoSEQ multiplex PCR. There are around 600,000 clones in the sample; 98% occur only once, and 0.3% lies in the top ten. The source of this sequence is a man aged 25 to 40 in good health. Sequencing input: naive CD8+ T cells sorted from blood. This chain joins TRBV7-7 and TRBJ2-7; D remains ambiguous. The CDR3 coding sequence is TGTGCCAGCAGCTCGGGCGGCGGCGAGCAGTACTTC. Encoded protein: CASSSGGGEQYF.